This TCR beta chain came from a study of response to subunit inactivated influenza vaccine. TCRdb redid the calling of the RT-PCR reads with MiXCR, one entry per CDR3 protein. Seen here are fewer than 700,000 distinct CDR3 sequences, approximately 12% observed once, and the top ten hold around 13%. Study results and limitations: Each seasonal influenza vaccination recruits few new T cells, the authors suggested.

Trimming removed 2 bases from V and 0 bases from J, with 9 bases in between. Germline-derived CDR1 and CDR2 are SGHTA and FQGNSA. The CDR3 is 15 residues long. Note on this clonotype: Its matching antigen is unknown.

This receptor was obtained from a man in his fifties who received an inactivated influenza vaccine. J is TRBJ2-3 and V is TRBV7-2; possible D gene TRBD1, 6 bases. This specimen consisted of PBMCs from blood, obtained 40 to 50 days after vaccination. CDR3 DNA sequence: TGTGCCAGCAGCTTAAGGGGGTGGAGCACAGATACGCAGTATTTT. This codes for CASSLRGWSTDTQYF. Supplemented by reference TRBV7-2 and TRBJ2-3, the full variable domain reads GAGVSQSPSNKVTEKGKDVELRCDPISGHTALYWYRQSLGQGLEFLIYFQGNSAPDKSGLPSDRFSAERTGGSVSTLTIQRTQQEDSAVYLCASSLRGWSTDTQYFGPGTRLTVL.